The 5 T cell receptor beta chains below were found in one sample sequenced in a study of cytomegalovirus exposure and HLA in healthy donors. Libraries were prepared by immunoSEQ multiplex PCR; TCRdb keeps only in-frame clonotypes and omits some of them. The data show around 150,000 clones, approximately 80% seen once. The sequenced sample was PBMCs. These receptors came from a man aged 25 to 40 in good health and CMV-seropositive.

In DNA form, the CDR3 reads TGTGCCAGCAAGTTACTAGCGCACTCCTACGAGCAGTACTTC. Residues: CASKLLAHSYEQYF. The rearrangement links TRBV7-2 to TRBJ2-7; 7 positions match TRBD2. CDR1 SGHTA and CDR2 FQGNSA come from the germline V gene. The CDR3 has 14 residues. V trimming: 7 bases; J trimming: 0 bases; junction bases outside the gene matches: 6.

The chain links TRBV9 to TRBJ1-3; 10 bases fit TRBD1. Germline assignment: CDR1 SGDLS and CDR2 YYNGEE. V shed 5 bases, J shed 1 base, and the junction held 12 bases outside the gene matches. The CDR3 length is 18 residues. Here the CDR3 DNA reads TGTGCCAGCAGTGCTCCCCGGGGGACAGGGGCTTCTGGAAACACCATATATTTT. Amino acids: CASSAPRGTGASGNTIYF.

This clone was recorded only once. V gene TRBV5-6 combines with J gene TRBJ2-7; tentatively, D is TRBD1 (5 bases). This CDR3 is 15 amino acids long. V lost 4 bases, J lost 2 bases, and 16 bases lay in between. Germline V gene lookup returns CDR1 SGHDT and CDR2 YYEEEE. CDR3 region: CASSPLSRVAYEQYF. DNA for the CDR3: TGTGCCAGCAGCCCTTTGTCCAGGGTCGCCTACGAGCAGTACTTC. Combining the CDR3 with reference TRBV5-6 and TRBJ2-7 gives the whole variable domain DAGVTQSPTHLIKTRGQQVTLRCSPKSGHDTVSWYQQALGQGPQFIFQYYEEEERQRGNFPDRFSGHQFPNYSSELNVNALLLGDSALYLCASSPLSRVAYEQYFGPGTRLTVT.

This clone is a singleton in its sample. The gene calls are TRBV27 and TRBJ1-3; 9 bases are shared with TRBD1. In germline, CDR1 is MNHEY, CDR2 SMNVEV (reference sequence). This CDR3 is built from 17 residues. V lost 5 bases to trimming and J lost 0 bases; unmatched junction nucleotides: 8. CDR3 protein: CASSPRPTGGSGNTIYF. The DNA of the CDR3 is TGTGCCAGCAGTCCTCGCCCGACAGGGGGCTCTGGAAACACCATATATTTT.

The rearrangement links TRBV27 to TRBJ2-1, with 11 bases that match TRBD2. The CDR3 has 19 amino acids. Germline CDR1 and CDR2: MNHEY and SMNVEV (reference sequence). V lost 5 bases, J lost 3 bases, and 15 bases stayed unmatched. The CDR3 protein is CASSTSGVLAGGRYNEQFF. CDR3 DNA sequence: TGTGCCAGCAGTACCTCGGGGGTGTTAGCGGGAGGGCGCTACAATGAGCAGTTCTTC.